This T cell receptor (beta chain) was documented in a study of cytomegalovirus exposure and HLA in healthy donors. General study points: More clonal expansion characterized HLA-associated TCR beta chains than equally common others in a later analysis.

Though probably carrying unrecorded immune exposures, donors were nominally healthy at sampling. Germline values: CDR1 LGHNA, CDR2 YSLEER. The V gene lost 1 base and the J gene lost 2 bases, with 15 bases spanning the gap. This CDR3 spans 16 amino acids. Use of 60 Vbeta and 13 Jbeta primers characterized the PCR. TCRdb's table, derived via immunoSEQ multiplex PCR, lists solely in-frame clones and lacks some. The sample carries around 180,000 clones, about 76% recorded once. This clone turned up a few times. Its target is not known. Sequenced material: PBMCs. The rearrangement uses TRBV4-3 and TRBJ2-7; D uncertain. The sequence derives from a woman in her forties or fifties in good health and CMV-seronegative. As DNA, the CDR3 is TGCGCCAGCAGCCAAGTCCTAGGCGTCGGTGCCTACGAGCAGTACTTC. Its translation: CASSQVLGVGAYEQYF.